The sequence of this T cell receptor (beta chain) was determined in a study of cytotoxic CD8 clonotypes in ibrutinib-treated CLL. Study-wide points: At ibrutinib response, clonality increased, and at progression it declined back toward baseline. Clonality at baseline surpassed age-matched healthy donors and tracked circulating CD8+ T-cell counts.

V lost 1 base to trimming and J lost 6 bases, with 11 bases between them. Per the germline V gene, CDR1 is MDHEN and CDR2 is SYDVKM. The CDR3 spans 14 residues. A remark on this clone: Its specificity is unknown.

Clones were sequenced by immunoSEQ multiplex PCR, and TCRdb holds only the in-frame ones, with some missing. The data contain about 40,000 clones, around 70% of them singletons. The chain links TRBV28 to TRBJ2-3; possible D gene TRBD1, 6 bases. This material consisted of PBMCs, taken at disease progression, from a patient treated with ibrutinib. This clonotype was obtained from a human donor with chronic lymphocytic leukemia. The CDR3 DNA sequence: TGTGCCAGCAGTTTATTACAGGGAAGGGATACGCAGTATTTT. This gives the protein CASSLLQGRDTQYF.